This is a list of T cell receptor beta chains from one sample in a study of cytomegalovirus exposure and HLA in healthy donors. This table comes from immunoSEQ multiplex PCR, and its TCRdb copy is limited to in-frame clones, with some not included. In total, the table holds around 76,000 clones. The source material was PBMCs. The receptors derive from a man aged 35 to 55 in good health and CMV-seronegative. Each CDR3 is given with its conserved first and last residue. Fields, in order: J gene, D gene, V gene, CDR3 protein, CDR3 DNA. D genes are given only for firm matches.

TRBJ2-5	NA	TRBV5-1	CASRATGTSQETQYF	TGCGCCAGCAGAGCTACAGGGACCTCCCAAGAGACCCAGTACTTC
TRBJ2-7	TRBD2	TRBV4-2	CASSQDVTSGREQYF	TGTGCCAGCAGCCAAGATGTCACTAGCGGGAGAGAGCAGTACTTC
TRBJ1-2	TRBD1	TRBV4-1	CASSPGQGAVYGYTF	TGCGCCAGCAGCCCCGGACAGGGGGCCGTCTATGGCTACACCTTC
TRBJ1-5	NA	TRBV19	CASRVVTGVGQPQHF	TGTGCCAGCCGAGTAGTAACGGGGGTCGGGCAGCCCCAGCATTTT
TRBJ2-1	TRBD2	TRBV6-6	CASTATSRGEQFF	TGTGCCAGCACCGCGACTAGCAGAGGTGAACAGTTCTTC
TRBJ2-7	TRBD2	TRBV19	CASSTHPGLASYEQYF	TGTGCCAGTAGTACCCACCCGGGACTAGCCTCCTACGAGCAGTACTTC
TRBJ1-4	NA	TRBV30	CAWSRGGTPANEKLFF	TGTGCCTGGAGTAGGGGAGGGACACCCGCTAATGAAAAACTGTTTTTT
TRBJ2-3	NA	TRBV15	CATSRDRGGVDTQYF	TGTGCCACCAGCAGAGACCGAGGGGGAGTCGATACGCAGTATTTT
TRBJ2-7	TRBD2	TRBV6-4	CILPLSPGTSAPGPYEQYF	TGTATACTTCCCCTATCCCCCGGGACTAGCGCTCCAGGACCCTACGAGCAGTACTTC
TRBJ2-1	TRBD1	TRBV4-3	CASSQDLGTGGVGDEQFF	TGCGCCAGCAGCCAAGATCTTGGGACAGGGGGCGTTGGGGATGAGCAGTTCTTC
TRBJ2-3	TRBD2	TRBV6-6	CASSYSASGRSDTQYF	TGTGCCAGCAGTTACTCGGCTAGCGGGAGGTCTGATACGCAGTATTTT